This entry lists 18 T cell receptor beta chains sequenced from one sample in a study of T cells after yellow fever vaccination. TCRdb independently ran MiXCR on the 5' RACE reads; one entry per CDR3 protein. The sample has 250,000 or so distinct CDR3 sequences, 6.7% seen once. The sample was CD4+ T cells sorted from PBMCs, taken on the day of the yellow fever booster vaccination. All receptors come from a man aged 25-45 years who received the YFV17D yellow fever vaccine.

This clonotype was seen repeatedly, ten times or more. The chain couples TRBV6-1 to TRBJ2-2; maybe TRBD1 (6 bases). V was cut by 7 bases and J by 9 bases, with 18 bases left in between. Germline V gene lookup returns CDR1 MNHNS and CDR2 SASEGT. The CDR3 sequence is 14 residues long. This CDR3 is CASNTGQGFRELFF. In nucleotides, the CDR3 is TGTGCCAGCAACACGGGTCAGGGGTTCCGGGAGCTGTTTTTT.

The sample holds many counts of this clonotype. The chain employs TRBV10-3 and TRBJ2-5; 10 bases align to TRBD1. CDR1 and CDR2 (germline): ENHRY, SYGVKD. J gave up 2 bases and V 6 bases, and 0 bases lay outside the gene matches. This CDR3 contains 13 residues. CDR3 residues: CAIRGQGQETQYF. CDR3 in DNA: TGTGCCATCAGGGGACAGGGGCAAGAGACCCAGTACTTC.

This chain links TRBV20-1 with TRBJ1-6; D might be TRBD1 (5 bases). Trimming pared 4 bases from V and 10 bases from J, leaving 14 bases between. The CDR3 is 13 residues long. Germline CDR1 and CDR2: DFQATT and SNEGSKA (reference sequence). The DNA of the CDR3 is TGCAGTGCTAACAGGCAGGGCGGGTCACCCCTCCACTTT. Encoded protein: CSANRQGGSPLHF.

This clonotype appeared a few times. The chain recombines TRBV5-1 with TRBJ2-3; no definite D call. Germline V gives CDR1 SGHRS, CDR2 YFSETQ. This CDR3 region has 15 residues. Trimming took 1 base from V and 4 from J, leaving 13 bases between them. CDR3 in amino acids: CASSLTVQASDTQYF. CDR3 coding DNA: TGCGCCAGCAGCTTGACAGTCCAGGCCTCAGATACGCAGTATTTT.

The rearrangement uses TRBV29-1 and TRBJ2-7; the match to TRBD1 covers 11 bases. After removal of 7 bases from V and 7 bases from J, the junction contained 15 bases not matched to a gene. The CDR3 has 15 amino acids. Germline V gives CDR1 SQVTM, CDR2 ANQGSEA. CDR3 coding DNA: TGCAGCGCTGGGGCCCACGGGACAGGGGGAGGAGAGCAGTACTTC. Amino acids: CSAGAHGTGGGEQYF.

This clonotype has ten or more counts. V and J are TRBV9 and TRBJ2-7, with D possibly matching TRBD1 (6 bases). This CDR3 region has 16 residues. The germline CDR1 and CDR2 sequences are SGDLS and YYNGEE. Between the trimmed V and J ends, which lost 4 bases and 7 bases, there was a span of 24 bases. CDR3 nucleotides: TGTGCCAGCAGCATCGACGCCGGGACACCACCTCTGGAGCAGTACTTC. It yields the protein CASSIDAGTPPLEQYF.

This clonotype was detected only a few times. V usage is TRBV20-1 and J usage is TRBJ2-7; D ambiguous. Trimming stripped 2 bases from V and 3 bases from J, with 11 bases between. The CDR3 covers 13 residues. Per the germline V gene, CDR1 is DFQATT and CDR2 is SNEGSKA (reference sequence). In DNA form, the CDR3 reads TGCAGTGCTAGAACCGGAATCAACTACGAGCAGTACTTC. Translating gives CSARTGINYEQYF.

This clonotype was observed a handful of times. The V gene is TRBV27, the J gene TRBJ2-3; unclear D gene. The CDR3 runs to 13 residues. Trimming shortened V by 4 bases and J by 10 bases, and 15 bases separated the two germline ends. Germline-derived CDR1 and CDR2 are MNHEY and SMNVEV (reference sequence). The CDR3 here is CASSWQASAAQYF. For the CDR3, the DNA is TGTGCCAGCAGTTGGCAGGCTTCGGCCGCGCAGTATTTT.

Ten or more counts support this clonotype. The rearrangement links TRBV5-1 to TRBJ2-2; no reliable D call. The V and J ends lost 2 bases and 3 bases respectively, with 17 bases between them. The CDR3 covers 17 residues. CDR1 is SGHRS and CDR2 is YFSETQ in the germline V gene. CDR3 nucleotide sequence: TGCGCCAGCAGCTTAGGCAGCGCCCTATCCTACACCGGGGAGCTGTTTTTT. Its translation is CASSLGSALSYTGELFF. The whole variable domain, filled in from reference TRBV5-1 and TRBJ2-2, reads KAGVTQTPRYLIKTRGQQVTLSCSPISGHRSVSWYQQTPGQGLQFLFEYFSETQRNKGNFPGRFSGRQFSNSRSEMNVSTLELGDSALYLCASSLGSALSYTGELFFGEGSRLTVL.

This clonotype was detected only a few times. The V call is TRBV13, the J call TRBJ2-6; 8 bases are a match to TRBD1. The germline CDR1 and CDR2 sequences are PRHDT and FYEKMQ (reference sequence). Trimming at V came to 6 bases and at J to 1 base, leaving 5 bases not matched to a gene. The CDR3 loop spans 16 amino acids. The chain's CDR3 is CASSLRGRSGANVLTF. The CDR3, as DNA: TGTGCCAGCAGTCTCAGGGGGCGGTCTGGGGCCAACGTCCTGACTTTC.

This clonotype has at least ten counts. The genes are TRBV14 and TRBJ2-3, with a weak D call TRBD1 (6 bases). V lost 6 bases to trimming and J lost 0 bases, with 10 bases between them. CDR1 is SGHDN and CDR2 is FVKESK in the germline V gene. This CDR3 is built from 14 residues. CDR3 protein: CASRQTGSTDTQYF. In nucleotides, the CDR3 is TGTGCCAGCAGACAGACAGGAAGCACAGATACGCAGTATTTT.

This clonotype was observed many times. The V call is TRBV6-6, the J call TRBJ2-7; D gene ambiguous. The germline gives CDR1 MNHNY, CDR2 SVGAGI (reference sequence). The CDR3 has 10 amino acids. Trimming shortened V by 7 bases and J by 9 bases, and 10 bases separated the two germline ends. As DNA, the CDR3 is TGTGCCAGCAATTCTAATCCGCAGTACTTC. This encodes CASNSNPQYF.

This clonotype was recorded many times. V usage is TRBV7-2 and J usage is TRBJ2-3; D gene uncertain. The CDR3 is made up of 13 amino acids. Looked up from germline, CDR1 is SGHTA and CDR2 is FQGNSA. V dropped 5 bases and J dropped 0 bases, with 6 bases sitting between them. The CDR3: CASSHGSTDTQYF. The CDR3 DNA sequence: TGTGCCAGCAGCCACGGGAGCACAGATACGCAGTATTTT. The entire variable domain, with the rest obtained from reference TRBV7-2 and TRBJ2-3, is as follows: GAGVSQSPSNKVTEKGKDVELRCDPISGHTALYWYRQSLGQGLEFLIYFQGNSAPDKSGLPSDRFSAERTGGSVSTLTIQRTQQEDSAVYLCASSHGSTDTQYFGPGTRLTVL.

With respect to this clonotype: A read error is possible here, since a much larger clone lies one base away. This chain connects TRBV6-5 to TRBJ2-7; D might be TRBD2 (6 bases). Germline CDR1 is MNHEY and CDR2 is SVGAGI. Trimming took off 8 bases at V and 0 bases at J, with 14 bases between the two ends. The CDR3 runs to 14 residues. The CDR3 region has the DNA TGTGCCAGCCTAGTTAGCGGAAGCTCCTACGAGCAGTACTTC. Protein: CASLVSGSSYEQYF.

This clonotype was seen ten or more times. The chain combines TRBV20-1 with TRBJ2-1; 10 nucleotides align to TRBD2. Trimming at V came to 0 bases and at J to 6 bases, leaving 11 bases not matched to a gene. The CDR3 loop spans 17 amino acids. Germline V gene lookup returns CDR1 DFQATT and CDR2 SNEGSKA (reference sequence). CDR3 DNA: TGCAGTGCTAGAGATCCTACCGGGACTAGCGTACGCAATGAGCAGTTCTTC. It encodes CSARDPTGTSVRNEQFF.

DNA for the CDR3: TGTGCCAGCAGCTCATGGAGACCGGATTCACCCCTCCACTTT. Protein sequence: CASSSWRPDSPLHF. The chain has TRBV7-9 and TRBJ1-6, with unresolved D. Germline CDR1 reads SEHNR; CDR2 reads FQNEAQ (reference sequence). CDR3 length equals 14 residues. The V and J ends lost 4 bases and 8 bases respectively, with 12 bases between them.

This clonotype has only a few counts. The chain carries TRBV27 and TRBJ2-2; 8 bases are shared with TRBD2. Germline lookup yields CDR1 MNHEY and CDR2 SMNVEV (reference sequence). The CDR3 totals 16 residues. After removal of 3 bases from V and 1 base from J, the junction contained 4 bases not matched to a gene. The CDR3 is CASSLVLAVNTGELFF. The CDR3, as DNA: TGTGCCAGCAGTTTGGTACTAGCGGTGAACACCGGGGAGCTGTTTTTT.

This clonotype was observed a few times. V and J are TRBV9 and TRBJ2-2, with TRBD2 identical over 8 bases. From germline, CDR1 is SGDLS and CDR2 YYNGEE. This CDR3 comprises 14 residues. Unmatched junction bases numbered 2, after V lost 2 bases and J lost 5 bases. The CDR3 spells CASSVLAGTGELFF. The CDR3 DNA reads TGTGCCAGCAGCGTCTTAGCGGGGACCGGGGAGCTGTTTTTT.